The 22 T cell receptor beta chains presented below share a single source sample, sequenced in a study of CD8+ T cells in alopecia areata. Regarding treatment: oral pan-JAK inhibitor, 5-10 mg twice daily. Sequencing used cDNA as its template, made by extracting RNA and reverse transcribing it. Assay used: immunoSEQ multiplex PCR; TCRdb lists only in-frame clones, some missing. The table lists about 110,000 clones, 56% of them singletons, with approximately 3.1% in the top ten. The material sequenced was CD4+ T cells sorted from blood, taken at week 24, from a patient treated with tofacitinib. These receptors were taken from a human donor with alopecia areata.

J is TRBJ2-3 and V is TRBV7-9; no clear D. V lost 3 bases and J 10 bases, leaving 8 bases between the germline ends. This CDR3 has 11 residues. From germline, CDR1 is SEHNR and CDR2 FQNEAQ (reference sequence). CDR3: CASSFLGPQYF. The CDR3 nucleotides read TGTGCCAGCAGCTTCTTAGGGCCGCAGTATTTT.

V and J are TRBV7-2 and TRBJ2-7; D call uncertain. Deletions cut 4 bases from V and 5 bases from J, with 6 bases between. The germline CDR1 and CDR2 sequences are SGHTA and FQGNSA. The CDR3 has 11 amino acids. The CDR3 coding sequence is TGTGCCAGCAGCTCCCTGAACGAGCAGTACTTC. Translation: CASSSLNEQYF. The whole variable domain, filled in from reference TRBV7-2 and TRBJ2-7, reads GAGVSQSPSNKVTEKGKDVELRCDPISGHTALYWYRQSLGQGLEFLIYFQGNSAPDKSGLPSDRFSAERTGGSVSTLTIQRTQQEDSAVYLCASSSLNEQYFGPGTRLTVT.

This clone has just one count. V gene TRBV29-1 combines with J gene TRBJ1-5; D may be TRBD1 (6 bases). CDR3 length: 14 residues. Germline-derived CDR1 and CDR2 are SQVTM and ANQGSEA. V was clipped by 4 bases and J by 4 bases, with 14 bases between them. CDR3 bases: TGCAGCGTTGTTGTAGGGGGATCGAATCAGCCCCAGCATTTT. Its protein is CSVVVGGSNQPQHF.

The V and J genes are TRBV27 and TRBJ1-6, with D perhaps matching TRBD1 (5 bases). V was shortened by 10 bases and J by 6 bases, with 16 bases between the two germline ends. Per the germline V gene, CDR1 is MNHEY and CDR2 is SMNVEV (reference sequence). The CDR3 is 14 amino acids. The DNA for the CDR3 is TGTGCCACCGCCTCCGGGACTTTTAATTCACCCCTCCACTTT. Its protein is CATASGTFNSPLHF.

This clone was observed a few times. CDR3 DNA: TGTGCCAGCAGTTCGGTGGGAAGAGGCTACACCTTC. It yields the protein CASSSVGRGYTF. The V and J genes are TRBV27 and TRBJ1-2; D gene unclear. Germline loops: CDR1 MNHEY, CDR2 SMNVEV (reference sequence). With 4 bases removed from V and 8 bases from J, the gap between germline ends came to 11 bases. The length of the CDR3 is 12 residues.

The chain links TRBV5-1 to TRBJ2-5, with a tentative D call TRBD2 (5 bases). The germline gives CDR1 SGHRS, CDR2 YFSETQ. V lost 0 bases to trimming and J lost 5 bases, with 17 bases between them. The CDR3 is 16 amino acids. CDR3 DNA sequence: TGCGCCAGCAGCTTGGCCCGTGGCTTGGACTGGGAGACCCAGTACTTC. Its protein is CASSLARGLDWETQYF.

The CDR3 is CASSLVGGDNEQFF. The CDR3, as DNA: TGCGCCAGCAGCTTGGTGGGCGGGGACAATGAGCAGTTCTTC. The V and J genes are TRBV5-1 and TRBJ2-1, with D perhaps matching TRBD2 (6 bases). Germline V gives CDR1 SGHRS, CDR2 YFSETQ. The CDR3 has 14 residues. V shed 0 bases and J shed 5 bases, with 9 bases lying between them.

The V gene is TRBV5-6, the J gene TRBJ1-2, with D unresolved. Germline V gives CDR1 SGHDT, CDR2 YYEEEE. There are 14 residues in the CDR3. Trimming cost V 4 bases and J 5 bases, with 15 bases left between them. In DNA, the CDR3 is TGTGCCAGCAGCCGAAAGGGAAGAGGGTATGGCTACACCTTC. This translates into CASSRKGRGYGYTF.

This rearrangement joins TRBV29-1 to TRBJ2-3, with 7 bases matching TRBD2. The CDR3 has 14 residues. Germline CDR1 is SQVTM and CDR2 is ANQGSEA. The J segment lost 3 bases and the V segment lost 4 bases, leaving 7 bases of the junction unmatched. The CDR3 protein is CSVAFAGETDTQYF. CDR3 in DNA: TGCAGCGTTGCTTTTGCGGGGGAGACAGATACGCAGTATTTT.

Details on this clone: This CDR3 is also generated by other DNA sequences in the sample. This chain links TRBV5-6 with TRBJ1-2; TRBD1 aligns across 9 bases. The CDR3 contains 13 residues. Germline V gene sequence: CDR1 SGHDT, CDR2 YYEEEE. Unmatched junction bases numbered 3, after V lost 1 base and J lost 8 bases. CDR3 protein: CASSLRQGDGYTF. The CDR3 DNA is TGTGCCAGCAGCTTGCGACAGGGGGACGGCTACACCTTC.

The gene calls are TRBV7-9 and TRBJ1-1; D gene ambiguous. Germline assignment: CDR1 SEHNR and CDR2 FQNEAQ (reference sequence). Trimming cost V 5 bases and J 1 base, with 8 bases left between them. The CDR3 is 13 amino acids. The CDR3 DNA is TGTGCCAGCAGCCTAACTAAGAACACTGAAGCTTTCTTT. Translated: CASSLTKNTEAFF.

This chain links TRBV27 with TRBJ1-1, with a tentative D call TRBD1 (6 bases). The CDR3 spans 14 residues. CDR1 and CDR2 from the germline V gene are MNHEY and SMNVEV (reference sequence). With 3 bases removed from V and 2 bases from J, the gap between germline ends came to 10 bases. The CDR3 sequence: CASSFRGINTEAFF. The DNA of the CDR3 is TGTGCCAGCAGTTTTAGGGGGATTAACACTGAAGCTTTCTTT.

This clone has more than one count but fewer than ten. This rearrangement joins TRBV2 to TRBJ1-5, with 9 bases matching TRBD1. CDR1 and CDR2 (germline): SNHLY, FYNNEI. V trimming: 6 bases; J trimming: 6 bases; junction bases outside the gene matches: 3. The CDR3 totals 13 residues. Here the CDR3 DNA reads TGTGCCAGCAGGACAGGGGGAAGTCAGCCCCAGCATTTT. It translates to CASRTGGSQPQHF.

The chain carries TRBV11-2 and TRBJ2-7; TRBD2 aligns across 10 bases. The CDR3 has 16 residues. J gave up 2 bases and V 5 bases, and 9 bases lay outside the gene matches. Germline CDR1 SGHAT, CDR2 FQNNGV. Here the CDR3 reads CASSQSGGVRAYEQYF. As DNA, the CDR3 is TGTGCCAGCAGCCAAAGCGGGGGGGTTCGGGCCTACGAGCAGTACTTC.

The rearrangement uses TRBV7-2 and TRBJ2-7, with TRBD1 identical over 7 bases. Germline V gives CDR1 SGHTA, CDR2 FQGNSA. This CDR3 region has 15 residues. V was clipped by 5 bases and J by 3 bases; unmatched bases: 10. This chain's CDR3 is CASSRSGTEVYEQYF. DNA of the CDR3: TGTGCCAGCAGCCGGTCGGGGACAGAGGTCTACGAGCAGTACTTC.

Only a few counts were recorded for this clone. Here the CDR3 reads CACTDRDYGYTF. The CDR3 DNA reads as TGTGCCTGCACGGACAGGGACTATGGCTACACCTTC. The chain combines TRBV30 with TRBJ1-2; TRBD1 matches at 8 bases. This CDR3 region has 12 residues. V was pared by 6 bases and J by 3 bases, with 3 bases of the junction left unmatched. The germline gives CDR1 GTSNPN, CDR2 SVGIG (reference sequence).

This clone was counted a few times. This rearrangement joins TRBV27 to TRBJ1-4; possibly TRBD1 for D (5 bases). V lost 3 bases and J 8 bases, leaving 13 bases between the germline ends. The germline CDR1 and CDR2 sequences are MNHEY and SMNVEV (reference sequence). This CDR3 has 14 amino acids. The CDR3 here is CASSFGGMKEKLFF. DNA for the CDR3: TGTGCCAGCAGTTTCGGGGGGATGAAGGAAAAACTGTTTTTT.

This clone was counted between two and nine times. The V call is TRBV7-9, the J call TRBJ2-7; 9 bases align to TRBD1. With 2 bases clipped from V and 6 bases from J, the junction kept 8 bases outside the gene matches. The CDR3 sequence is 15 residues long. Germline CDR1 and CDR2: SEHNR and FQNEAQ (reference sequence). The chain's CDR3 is CASSLWDRETGEQYF. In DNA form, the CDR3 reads TGTGCCAGCAGCTTATGGGACAGGGAGACGGGCGAGCAGTACTTC.

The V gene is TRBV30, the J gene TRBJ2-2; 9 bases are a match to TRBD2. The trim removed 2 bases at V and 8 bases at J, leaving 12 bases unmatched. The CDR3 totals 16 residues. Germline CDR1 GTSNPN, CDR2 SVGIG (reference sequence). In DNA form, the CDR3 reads TGTGCCTGGAGTCTGATTAGGCTAGCGGGGCCAGGGGAGCTGTTTTTT. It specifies CAWSLIRLAGPGELFF.

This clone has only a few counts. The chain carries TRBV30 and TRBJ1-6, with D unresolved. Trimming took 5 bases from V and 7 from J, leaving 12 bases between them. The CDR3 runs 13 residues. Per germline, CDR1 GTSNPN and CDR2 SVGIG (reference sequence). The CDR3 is CAWQTLGNSPLHF. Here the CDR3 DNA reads TGTGCCTGGCAAACTTTGGGGAATTCACCCCTCCACTTT. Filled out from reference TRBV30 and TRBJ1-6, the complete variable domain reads SQTIHQWPATLVQPVGSPLSLECTVEGTSNPNLYWYRQAAGRGLQLLFYSVGIGQISSEVPQNLSASRPQDRQFILSSKKLLLSDSGFYLCAWQTLGNSPLHFGNGTRLTVT.

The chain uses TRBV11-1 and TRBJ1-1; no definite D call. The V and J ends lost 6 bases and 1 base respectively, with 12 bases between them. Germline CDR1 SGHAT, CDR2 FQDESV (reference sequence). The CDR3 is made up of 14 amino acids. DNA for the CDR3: TGTGCCAGCAGTTCAAGATCCGGGAACACTGAAGCTTTCTTT. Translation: CASSSRSGNTEAFF.

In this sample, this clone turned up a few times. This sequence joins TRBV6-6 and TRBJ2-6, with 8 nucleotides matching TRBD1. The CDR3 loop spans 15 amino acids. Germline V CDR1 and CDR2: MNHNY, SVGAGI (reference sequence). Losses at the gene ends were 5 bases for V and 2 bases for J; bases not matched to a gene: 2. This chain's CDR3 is CASSGQGTGANVLTF. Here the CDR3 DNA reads TGTGCCAGCAGTGGACAGGGCACTGGGGCCAACGTCCTGACTTTC.